This T cell receptor (beta chain) appears in the sequencing data of a study of radiotherapy plus CTLA-4 blockade in lung cancer. Study outcomes and limitations: With interferon-beta, early dynamics of blood T cell clones were reported to best predict response. In blood, TCR clones derived from the tumor expanded after radiotherapy plus ipilimumab.

The repertoire was sequenced with immunoSEQ multiplex PCR; TCRdb's copy has only in-frame clones and lacks some. The repertoire holds 80,000 to 100,000 clones, with roughly 79% as singletons. This clone was observed a few times. As yet, its antigen is unknown. V lost 4 bases to trimming and J lost 4 bases, with 8 bases between them. The CDR3 is 12 residues long. CDR1 and CDR2 (germline): SGHRS, YFSETQ. CTLA-4 blockade using ipilimumab, together with focal radiation, was received by patients with chemo-refractory metastatic non-small-cell lung cancer. The J gene is TRBJ1-2, the V gene TRBV5-1; D remains unclear. The sequence was obtained from a human donor with non-small cell lung cancer who had a partial response to radiotherapy plus ipilimumab. Some clones in this sample may be carry-over from other donors' samples. The source was peripheral blood, collected from a patient treated with radiotherapy plus ipilimumab. This CDR3 is CASSEGSYGYTF. CDR3 nucleotide sequence: TGCGCCAGCAGCGAGGGAAGCTATGGCTACACCTTC.